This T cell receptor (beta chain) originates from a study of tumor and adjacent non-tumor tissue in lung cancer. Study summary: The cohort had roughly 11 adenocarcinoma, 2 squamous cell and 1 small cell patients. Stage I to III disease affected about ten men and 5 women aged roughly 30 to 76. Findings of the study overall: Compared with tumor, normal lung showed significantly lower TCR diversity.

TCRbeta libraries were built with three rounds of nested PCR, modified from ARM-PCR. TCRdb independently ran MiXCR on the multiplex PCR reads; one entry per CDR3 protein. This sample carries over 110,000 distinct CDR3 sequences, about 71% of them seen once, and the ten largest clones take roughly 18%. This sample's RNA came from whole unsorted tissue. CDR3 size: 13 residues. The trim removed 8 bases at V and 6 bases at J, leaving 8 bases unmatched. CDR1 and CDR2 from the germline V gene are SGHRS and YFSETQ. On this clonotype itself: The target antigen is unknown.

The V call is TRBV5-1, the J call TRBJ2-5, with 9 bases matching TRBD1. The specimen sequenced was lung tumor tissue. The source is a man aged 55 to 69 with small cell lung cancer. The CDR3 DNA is TGCGCCAGTAGCACCGGACAGGGGAAGACCCAGTACTTC. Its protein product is CASSTGQGKTQYF.